The source of this TCR beta chain is a study of human CD8 memory T cell subsets. The CDR3 runs to 14 residues. Germline CDR1 reads SGHVS; CDR2 reads FQNEAQ. A UMI-labeled 5' RACE approach was the method that produced the TCR beta libraries. Reprocessing the 5' RACE reads, TCRdb reports a single entry for every CDR3 protein and omits DNA. This sample's table reports about 6,700 distinct CDR3 sequences. Exhausted-like traits marked the TPEX cells, which were CCR7+ PD-1+ TIGIT+ early memory CD8+ T cells. The chain joins TRBV7-8 to TRBJ1-4. Sequenced sample: CD8+ T cells from PBMCs. The clonotype was recovered from a human donor in good health. CDR3 in amino acids: CASSPAGYNEKLFF.